Below are 30 T cell receptor beta chains sequenced from a single sample in a study of blood T cell repertoires in COVID-19. This table comes from immunoSEQ multiplex PCR, and its TCRdb copy is limited to in-frame clones, with some not included. Among about 140,000 clones listed, roughly 90% were seen once. What was sequenced was peripheral blood. The receptor source for this set is a man aged 55-75 years with active or convalescent COVID-19.

This sequence joins TRBV6-1 and TRBJ1-6; maybe TRBD1 (5 bases). Per germline, CDR1 MNHNS and CDR2 SASEGT. The V and J ends lost 0 bases and 10 bases respectively, with 13 bases between them. The CDR3 consists of 15 residues. In nucleotides, the CDR3 is TGTGCCAGCAGTGAAGCGCAGGGCGGGAAATCACCCCTCCACTTT. Protein sequence: CASSEAQGGKSPLHF.

This sequence joins TRBV10-3 and TRBJ1-6; D may be TRBD1 (6 bases). The V and J ends lost 1 base and 9 bases respectively, with 13 bases between them. The CDR3 length is 15 residues. Germline V lookup: CDR1 ENHRY, CDR2 SYGVKD. This chain's CDR3 is CAISEWEQGSSPLHF. In nucleotides, the CDR3 is TGTGCCATCAGTGAGTGGGAGCAGGGGTCTTCACCCCTCCACTTT.

This chain connects TRBV6-5 to TRBJ1-1; the D gene is possibly TRBD1 (5 bases). Germline V lookup: CDR1 MNHEY, CDR2 SVGAGI. With 5 bases removed from V and 7 bases from J, the gap between germline ends came to 11 bases. The CDR3 consists of 12 residues. Here the CDR3 reads CASSTAGFEAFF. In DNA form, the CDR3 reads TGTGCCAGCAGTACTGCAGGGTTTGAAGCTTTCTTT.

The chain recombines TRBV5-1 with TRBJ1-1; D perhaps matches TRBD1 (6 bases). Germline values: CDR1 SGHRS, CDR2 YFSETQ. This CDR3 has 16 amino acids. Trimming removed 0 bases from V and 5 bases from J, with 17 bases in between. The CDR3 sequence is CASSLGQDLLGTEAFF. In DNA, the CDR3 is TGCGCCAGCAGCTTGGGACAGGACCTTTTGGGGACTGAAGCTTTCTTT.

The V call is TRBV5-6, the J call TRBJ1-2, with 8 bases lining up with TRBD1. Per the germline V gene, CDR1 is SGHDT and CDR2 is YYEEEE. V lost 5 bases and J lost 1; bases outside the gene matches: 4. This CDR3 comprises 14 residues. The CDR3 coding sequence is TGTGCCAGCAGTAGGGACAGGAGTAACTATGGCTACACCTTC. This codes for CASSRDRSNYGYTF.

This clone has only a few counts. This chain connects TRBV7-4 to TRBJ1-6; TRBD1 is a possible D gene (5 bases). Germline V CDR1 and CDR2: SGHVT, SQSDAQ. CDR3 length: 17 residues. V lost 1 base, J lost 5 bases, and 15 bases lay in between. The DNA of the CDR3 is TGTGCCAGCAGCTTAGGTGAGGGGAGGGAACATAATTCACCCCTCCACTTT. Translating gives CASSLGEGREHNSPLHF.

This chain connects TRBV18 to TRBJ1-1; no definite D call. From germline, CDR1 is KGHSH and CDR2 LQKENI. The CDR3 totals 14 residues. V was cut by 3 bases and J by 4 bases, with 12 bases left in between. The CDR3 DNA reads TGTGCCAGCTCACCTGGGAGGTTGGGCACTGAAGCTTTCTTT. The encoded protein is CASSPGRLGTEAFF.

V gene TRBV3-1 (or the pseudogene TRBV3-2) combines with J gene TRBJ1-2, with D unclear. This CDR3 has 15 residues. From germline, CDR1 is LGHDT and CDR2 YNNKEL (reference sequence). Trimming removed 0 bases from V and 8 bases from J, with 16 bases in between. As DNA, the CDR3 is TGTGCCAGCAGCCAAGATAGGCAGACACCCAGCGGCTACACCTTC. Its translation is CASSQDRQTPSGYTF.

The gene calls are TRBV6-5 and TRBJ1-4; D might be TRBD1 (5 bases). Trimming stripped 8 bases from V and 2 bases from J, with 9 bases between. The CDR3 is made up of 13 amino acids. The germline V gene has CDR1 MNHEY and CDR2 SVGAGI. The CDR3 nucleotides are TGTGCCAGCCGAGACAGCACTAATGAAAAACTGTTTTTT. The encoded protein is CASRDSTNEKLFF.

The chain uses TRBV4-2 and TRBJ1-2, with 12 bases lining up with TRBD1. Germline CDR1 and CDR2: LGHNA and YNFKEQ. The CDR3 contains 15 residues. V was pared by 2 bases and J by 7 bases, with 5 bases of the junction left unmatched. The CDR3 nucleotides are TGTGCCAGCAGCCAACCGGGACAGGGGGCGGGTGGCTACACCTTC. This encodes CASSQPGQGAGGYTF.

This clone was found a few times. This chain links TRBV3-1 (or the pseudogene TRBV3-2) with TRBJ1-6; tentatively, D is TRBD1 (6 bases). CDR3 length: 15 residues. V was trimmed by 4 bases and J by 4 bases, leaving 11 bases between them. Per the germline V gene, CDR1 is LGHDT and CDR2 is YNNKEL (reference sequence). In DNA form, the CDR3 reads TGTGCCAGCAGCCCCGGACAGTTGTATAATTCACCCCTCCACTTT. This translates into CASSPGQLYNSPLHF.

V is TRBV6-2 or TRBV6-3 and J is TRBJ2-7, with TRBD2 matching 8 bases. The J segment lost 5 bases and the V segment lost 0 bases, leaving 3 bases of the junction unmatched. This CDR3 contains 14 residues. Germline V gene lookup returns CDR1 MNHEY and CDR2 SVGEGT. CDR3 in amino acids: CASSYSREGDEQYF. DNA for the CDR3: TGTGCCAGCAGTTACTCCCGGGAGGGGGACGAGCAGTACTTC.

The V gene is TRBV12-1, the J gene TRBJ1-5; the table's TRBD1 call for D was not verified on the DNA. TRBV12-1 is shown as a pseudogene. CDR3 length: 15 amino acids. The CDR3 reads CASSITGAFDQPQHF. CDR3 DNA sequence: TGTGCCAGCAGCATCACAGGGGCTTTTGATCAGCCCCAGCATTTT.

The gene calls are TRBV7-9 and TRBJ2-1; D perhaps matches TRBD1 (8 bases). This CDR3 spans 18 amino acids. Germline V gene sequence: CDR1 SEHNR, CDR2 FQNEAQ (reference sequence). The V gene lost 0 bases and the J gene lost 2 bases, with 17 bases spanning the gap. CDR3 in DNA: TGTGCCAGCAGCTTAGCGGGCGCGGGGGACAGGACCTACAATGAGCAGTTCTTC. It is translated as CASSLAGAGDRTYNEQFF.

This clone has just a few counts. The chain combines TRBV5-6 with TRBJ1-3; D is possibly TRBD1 (5 bases). Trimming left V 4 bases short and J 0 bases short, with 17 bases between. CDR3 length equals 17 residues. Germline CDR1 is SGHDT and CDR2 is YYEEEE. CDR3 protein: CASSQRGGLFSGNTIYF. CDR3 DNA: TGTGCCAGCAGCCAAAGGGGAGGCCTTTTCTCTGGAAACACCATATATTTT.

This clone was recorded only once. The chain links TRBV6-2 or TRBV6-3 to TRBJ2-2, with 7 bases fitting TRBD2. The CDR3 runs to 16 residues. Germline V gives CDR1 MNHEY, CDR2 SVGEGT. Trimming removed 6 bases from V and 0 bases from J; junction bases left unmatched: 7. The CDR3 DNA reads TGTGCCAGCAGCCAACGGGGGGTCCCGAACACCGGGGAGCTGTTTTTT. Its translation: CASSQRGVPNTGELFF.

V is TRBV5-1 and J is TRBJ2-6; 10 nucleotides line up with TRBD2. The CDR3 contains 16 residues. V trimming: 4 bases; J trimming: 2 bases; junction bases outside the gene matches: 3. CDR1 is SGHRS, CDR2 YFSETQ, per germline. DNA for the CDR3: TGCGCCAGCAGCCGACTAGCGGGTACTGGGGCCAACGTCCTGACTTTC. Its protein is CASSRLAGTGANVLTF.

V usage is TRBV20-1 and J usage is TRBJ1-6, with 10 nucleotides matching TRBD1. After removal of 3 bases from V and 9 bases from J, the junction contained 8 bases not matched to a gene. Germline V CDR1 and CDR2: DFQATT, SNEGSKA (reference sequence). The CDR3 extends over 15 amino acids. The CDR3 is CSASIRGQGLSPLHF. In nucleotides, the CDR3 is TGCAGTGCTAGTATAAGGGGACAGGGGCTTTCACCCCTCCACTTT.

The J gene is TRBJ2-7, the V gene TRBV10-3; maybe TRBD1 (5 bases). The CDR3 loop spans 14 amino acids. Trimming pared 0 bases from V and 2 bases from J, leaving 8 bases between. Germline V gene lookup returns CDR1 ENHRY and CDR2 SYGVKD. CDR3 in DNA: TGTGCCATCAGTGAGTCCGACAGACCCTACGAGCAGTACTTC. Protein: CAISESDRPYEQYF.

This clone was found a few times. The rearrangement links TRBV7-2 to TRBJ1-1; D unclear. The CDR3 is 14 amino acids. V was pared by 1 base and J by 4 bases, with 10 bases between. Germline values: CDR1 SGHTA, CDR2 FQGNSA. Here the CDR3 DNA reads TGTGCCAGCAGCTTAGGGCGGGAAAGCACTGAAGCTTTCTTT. Translation: CASSLGRESTEAFF. Looking up the rest from reference TRBV7-2 and TRBJ1-1 gives the full variable domain: GAGVSQSPSNKVTEKGKDVELRCDPISGHTALYWYRQSLGQGLEFLIYFQGNSAPDKSGLPSDRFSAERTGGSVSTLTIQRTQQEDSAVYLCASSLGRESTEAFFGQGTRLTVV.

The DNA for the CDR3 is TGTGCCAGCACCCTTTACCATCCGGGACAGAGAAAAGCTTTCTTT. Translation: CASTLYHPGQRKAFF. V usage is TRBV28 and J usage is TRBJ1-1; 7 bases match TRBD1. The germline V gene has CDR1 MDHEN and CDR2 SYDVKM. The J segment lost 9 bases and the V segment lost 7 bases, leaving 17 bases of the junction unmatched. The CDR3 runs 15 residues.

This clone was seen once. The rearrangement joins TRBV2 to TRBJ1-5, with 9 positions matching TRBD1. The junction had 6 bases not matched to a gene; V was cut back by 8 bases and J by 4 bases. The CDR3 length is 14 residues. Germline CDR1 reads SNHLY; CDR2 reads FYNNEI. In DNA, the CDR3 is TGTGCCAGCGGGGGACAGGGAATTAATCAGCCCCAGCATTTT. It is translated as CASGGQGINQPQHF.

This rearrangement joins TRBV4-2 to TRBJ1-4; a possible D gene is TRBD1 (6 bases). CDR1 is LGHNA, CDR2 YNFKEQ, per germline. The CDR3 spans 14 residues. The germline V and J ends were trimmed by 0 bases and 7 bases, with 9 bases remaining between them. The CDR3 region is CASSQERGGEKLFF. The CDR3 nucleotides are TGTGCCAGCAGCCAAGAAAGAGGGGGTGAAAAACTGTTTTTT.

The chain recombines TRBV24-1 with TRBJ2-2, with D possibly TRBD1 on 6 matching bases. V lost 3 bases, J lost 10 bases, and 17 bases lay in between. CDR1 is KGHDR and CDR2 is SFDVKD in the germline V gene. This CDR3 contains 15 residues. CDR3 sequence: CATSDPGHPPMELFF. DNA for the CDR3: TGTGCCACCAGTGATCCGGGACACCCACCAATGGAGCTGTTTTTT.

The genes are TRBV3-1 (or the pseudogene TRBV3-2) and TRBJ2-5; D might be TRBD2 (6 bases). V gave up 5 bases and J gave up 5 bases, with 18 bases separating them. The CDR3 is made up of 15 amino acids. Germline values: CDR1 LGHDT, CDR2 YNNKEL (reference sequence). DNA of the CDR3: TGTGCCAGCAGCGGCCGGGTCACCGGGGGTGAGACCCAGTACTTC. Translating gives CASSGRVTGGETQYF.

The genes are TRBV6-5 and TRBJ2-3; weak D call: TRBD1 (6 bases). The CDR3 length is 15 residues. V gave up 2 bases and J gave up 2 bases, with 11 bases separating them. Germline-derived CDR1 and CDR2 are MNHEY and SVGAGI. The CDR3 region has the DNA TGTGCCAGCAGTTACGGCCAGGGGTTCACAGATACGCAGTATTTT. This sequence encodes CASSYGQGFTDTQYF.

This clone came up once. The chain recombines TRBV2 with TRBJ2-7; 8 positions agree with TRBD1. CDR1 is SNHLY and CDR2 is FYNNEI in the germline V gene. The length of the CDR3 is 12 residues. The junction had 5 bases not matched to a gene; V was cut back by 9 bases and J by 4 bases. CDR3 region: CASQGASYEQYF. The CDR3 bases are TGTGCCAGTCAGGGGGCGTCTTACGAGCAGTACTTC. The full variable domain, with the rest looked up from reference TRBV2 and TRBJ2-7, is EPEVTQTPSHQVTQMGQEVILRCVPISNHLYFYWYRQILGQKVEFLVSFYNNEISEKSEIFDDQFSVERPDGSNFTLKIRSTKLEDSAMYFCASQGASYEQYFGPGTRLTVT.

The chain uses TRBV2 and TRBJ2-3; 7 nucleotides agree with TRBD2. V lost 9 bases, J lost 6 bases, and 9 bases stayed unmatched. Germline V gene lookup returns CDR1 SNHLY and CDR2 FYNNEI. This CDR3 is 13 amino acids long. The CDR3 nucleotides read TGTGCCAGTACAGCGGGGACCACGGATACGCAGTATTTT. Translated: CASTAGTTDTQYF.

The V and J genes are TRBV30 and TRBJ1-1; a possible D gene is TRBD1 (5 bases). The CDR3 runs to 13 residues. Trimming cost V 1 base and J 3 bases, with 9 bases left between them. Germline CDR1 GTSNPN, CDR2 SVGIG (reference sequence). Written as DNA, the CDR3 is TGTGCCTGGAGTGGGGGCTTGGACACTGAAGCTTTCTTT. It translates to CAWSGGLDTEAFF.

A word on this clone: Other DNA sequences in the same sample also yield this CDR3. The chain uses TRBV7-9 and TRBJ1-4; TRBD1 matches at 8 bases. The germline V gene has CDR1 SEHNR and CDR2 FQNEAQ (reference sequence). The CDR3 totals 15 residues. J was trimmed by 6 bases and V by 5 bases; bases with no gene match: 8. The CDR3 here is CASSPRQGRDEKLFF. Here the CDR3 DNA reads TGTGCCAGCAGCCCCCGACAGGGGCGGGATGAAAAACTGTTTTTT.